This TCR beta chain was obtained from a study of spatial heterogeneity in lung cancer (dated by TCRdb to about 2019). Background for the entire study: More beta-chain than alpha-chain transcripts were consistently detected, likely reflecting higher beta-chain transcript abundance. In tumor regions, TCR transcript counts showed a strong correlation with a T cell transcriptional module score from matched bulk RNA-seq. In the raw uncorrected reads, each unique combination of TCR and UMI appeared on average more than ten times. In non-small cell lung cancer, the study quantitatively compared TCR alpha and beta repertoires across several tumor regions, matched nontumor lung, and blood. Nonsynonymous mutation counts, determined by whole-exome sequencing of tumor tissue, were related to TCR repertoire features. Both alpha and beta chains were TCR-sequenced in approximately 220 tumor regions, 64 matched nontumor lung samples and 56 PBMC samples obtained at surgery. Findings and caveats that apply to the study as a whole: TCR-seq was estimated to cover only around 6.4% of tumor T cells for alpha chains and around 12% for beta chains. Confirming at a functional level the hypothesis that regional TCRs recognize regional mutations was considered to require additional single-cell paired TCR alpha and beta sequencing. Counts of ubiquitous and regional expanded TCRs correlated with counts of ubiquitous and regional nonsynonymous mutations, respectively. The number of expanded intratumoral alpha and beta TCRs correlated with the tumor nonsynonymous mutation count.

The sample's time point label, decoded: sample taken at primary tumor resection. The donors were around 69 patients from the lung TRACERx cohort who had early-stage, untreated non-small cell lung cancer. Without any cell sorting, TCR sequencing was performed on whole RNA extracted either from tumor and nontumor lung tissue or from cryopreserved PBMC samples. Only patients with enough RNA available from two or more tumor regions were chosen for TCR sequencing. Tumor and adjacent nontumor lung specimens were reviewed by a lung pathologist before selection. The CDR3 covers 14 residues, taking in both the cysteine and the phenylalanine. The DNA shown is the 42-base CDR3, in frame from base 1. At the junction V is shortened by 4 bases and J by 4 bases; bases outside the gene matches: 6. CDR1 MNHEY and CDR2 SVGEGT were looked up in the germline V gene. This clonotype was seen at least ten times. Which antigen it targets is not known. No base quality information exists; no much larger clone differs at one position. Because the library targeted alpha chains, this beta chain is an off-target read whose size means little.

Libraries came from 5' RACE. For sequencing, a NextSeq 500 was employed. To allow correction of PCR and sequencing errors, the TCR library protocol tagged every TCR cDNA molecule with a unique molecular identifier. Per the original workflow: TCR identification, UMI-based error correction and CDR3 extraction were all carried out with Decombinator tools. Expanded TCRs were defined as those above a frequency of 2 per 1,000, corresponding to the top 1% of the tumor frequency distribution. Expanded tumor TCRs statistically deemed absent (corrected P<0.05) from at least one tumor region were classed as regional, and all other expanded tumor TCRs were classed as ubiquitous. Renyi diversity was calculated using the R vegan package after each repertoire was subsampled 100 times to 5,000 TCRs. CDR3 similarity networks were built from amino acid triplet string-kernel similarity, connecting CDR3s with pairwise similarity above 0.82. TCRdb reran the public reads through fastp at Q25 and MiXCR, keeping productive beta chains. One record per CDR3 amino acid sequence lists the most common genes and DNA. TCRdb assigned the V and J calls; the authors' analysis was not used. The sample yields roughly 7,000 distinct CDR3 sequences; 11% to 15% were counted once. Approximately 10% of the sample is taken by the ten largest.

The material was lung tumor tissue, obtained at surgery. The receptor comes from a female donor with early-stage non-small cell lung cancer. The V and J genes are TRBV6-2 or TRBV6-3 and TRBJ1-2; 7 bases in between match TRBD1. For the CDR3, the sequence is CASSSYGTAYGYTF. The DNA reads TGTGCCAGCAGTTCTTACGGGACAGCCTATGGCTACACCTTC.